This T cell receptor beta chain was sequenced for a study of blood T cell repertoires in COVID-19. Study background: The study drew acute and convalescent COVID-19 samples from the United States, Italy and Spain. In each case, the material was cDNA or gDNA derived from T cells, B-cell-depleted T cells, or PBMCs.

Data came from immunoSEQ multiplex PCR; TCRdb stores just in-frame clones and leaves some out. Here the sample spans a few hundred thousand clones, 88% being singletons. The Seattle patients joined while their infection was active and were tracked longitudinally afterward. Germline V gene sequence: CDR1 SGHRS, CDR2 YFSETQ. Trimming removed 2 bases from V and 7 bases from J, with 10 bases in between. The CDR3 runs to 13 residues. The chain has TRBV5-1 and TRBJ1-5; D gene ambiguous. Sequencing was done on a sample of peripheral blood. The receptor's source is a woman between 25 and 40 years old with COVID-19, enrolled during active disease. Here the CDR3 reads CASSFQEGQPQHF. CDR3 in DNA: TGCGCCAGCAGCTTCCAGGAGGGCCAGCCCCAGCATTTT. The full variable domain, completed using reference TRBV5-1 and TRBJ1-5, is KAGVTQTPRYLIKTRGQQVTLSCSPISGHRSVSWYQQTPGQGLQFLFEYFSETQRNKGNFPGRFSGRQFSNSRSEMNVSTLELGDSALYLCASSFQEGQPQHFGDGTRLSIL.